A single T cell receptor beta chain is shown here with its context. These data come from a study of blood T cell repertoires in COVID-19. CDR3 length: 15 residues. Germline CDR1 KGHSH, CDR2 LQKENI. Unmatched junction bases numbered 5, after V lost 2 bases and J lost 2 bases. Data came from immunoSEQ multiplex PCR; TCRdb stores just in-frame clones and leaves some out. Among 50,000 to 75,000 clones listed, about 76% were seen once. The specimen was peripheral blood. The TCR sequence derives from a woman older than 75 with acute or convalescent COVID-19. The chain has TRBV18 and TRBJ1-1, with TRBD1 matching 7 bases. In DNA, the CDR3 is TGTGCCAGCTCACCAAGGACAGGAAAAAACACTGAAGCTTTCTTT. Protein: CASSPRTGKNTEAFF.